This T cell receptor beta chain originates from a study of beta chain features in type 1 diabetes. Study at large: Healthy donors and patients showed comparable age, gender and cell yields.

The study's findings and limits: The study found moderately but significantly shorter TCRB CDR3s in all four CD4+ subsets of Type 1 diabetes patients. Junctions at VDJ sites from type 1 diabetes patients had fewer insertions and more deletions. Equally in patients and controls, shorter templates might have been favored by PCR.

As every portion of the isolated RNA was reverse transcribed, the sequencing read expressed TCRB transcripts. Assay: immunoSEQ multiplex PCR; the TCRdb copy retains only in-frame clones and omits some. Of about 150,000 clones in the sample, 7% to 9.5% are singletons; the top ten hold about 0.65%. Each sorted fraction was over 98% pure. Germline-derived CDR1 and CDR2 are PRHDT and FYEKMQ (reference sequence). V trimming: 1 base; J trimming: 5 bases; junction bases outside the gene matches: 12. This CDR3 contains 18 residues. This clone was observed a few times. Its matching antigen is unknown. The sample comprised central memory CD4+ T cells from blood. V and J are TRBV13 and TRBJ2-5; 11 nucleotides align to TRBD2. The TCR was taken from a woman aged 30 to 39 with type 1 diabetes. The CDR3 loop reads CASSLESLAGGPAETQYF. As DNA, the CDR3 is TGTGCCAGCAGCTTAGAGTCTCTAGCGGGGGGTCCTGCGGAGACCCAGTACTTC. Looking up the rest from reference TRBV13 and TRBJ2-5 gives the full variable domain: AAGVIQSPRHLIKEKRETATLKCYPIPRHDTVYWYQQGPGQDPQFLISFYEKMQSDKGSIPDRFSAQQFSDYHSELNMSSLELGDSALYFCASSLESLAGGPAETQYFGPGTRLLVL.